What follows is one T cell receptor beta chain and its context. In this sample, this clonotype turned up once. Its antigen specificity is not known. The sample holds no much larger clone one base away, and base qualities are not on file. One read gives only weak evidence. This entry belongs to a study of CD8 T cells in Susac syndrome (dated by TCRdb to the late 2010s). Study-wide context: Whether CD8+ T cell activation and differentiation in Susac syndrome was antigen driven was tested using repertoire sequencing. What the work shows at the level of the full study, not this receptor alone: The study acknowledged that relatively few individuals were included in the TCR sequencing and HLA analysis.

RNA was extracted using the RNeasy kit, and about 0.45 to 1 ug of the RNA was reverse transcribed with random hexamers. The immunoSEQ multiplex PCR assay, covering 54 Vbeta and 13 Jbeta segments, was used to amplify TCR beta CDR3 regions. Bias from PCR amplification was corrected by using a synthetic template baseline for primer optimization and for computational correction. As for the authors' bioinformatics: Reads were annotated to V, D and J genes according to IMGT and were analyzed with immunoSEQ Analyzer, with only productive sequences retained. To calculate clonality, Shannon entropy was normalized by log2 of the number of productive unique sequences and then subtracted from one. Public and private clones were assessed among the 100 most prevalent clones of each patient and control. A clone was defined as Susac-specific if it was absent from the healthy and MS cohorts, from some 980 published viral clones and from other ImmuneACCESS disease sequences. TCRdb handled the public reads itself, with Q25 trimming in fastp and clone calling in MiXCR, and kept productive beta chains. Each CDR3 protein appears once, grouped with its most common genes and DNA. TCRdb's processing, not the authors' own work, is the source of the V and J calls. The sample table holds more than 85,000 distinct CDR3 sequences, of which around 97% were seen once. The ten most abundant clones make up roughly 0.099% of the sample.

Peripheral blood CD8+ and CD4+ T cells from healthy donors, Susac syndrome patients and multiple sclerosis patients were profiled using high-throughput TCR beta sequencing. The healthy donors served as controls matched for age and sex. CD8+ TEMRA cells were enriched by FACS, while bulk CD8+ and CD4+ T cells were purified by magnetic negative isolation. Blood was collected in EDTA tubes and processed within 24 hours, with PBMCs isolated through density gradient centrifugation. PBMCs intended for TCR sequencing were frozen in liquid nitrogen and were later thawed in a 37 degrees C water bath. Purity of sorted or isolated CD4+, CD8+ and CD8+ TEMRA cells was at least 90%. From its cysteine to its phenylalanine, the CDR3 spans 15 amino acids. Of the read, only the CDR3 DNA is kept; its 45 bases are in frame from base 1. For CDR1 and CDR2, the germline V gene lists SGDLS and YYNGEE. V trim: 1 base; J trim: 0 bases; unmatched bases: 1.

The source is a human donor in good health. Sequencing input: CD4+ T cells from PBMCs. The receptor chain draws on TRBV9 and TRBJ1-1, and TRBD1 aligns with 9 junction nucleotides. Here the CDR3 is given as CASSVHRGLNTEAFF. The DNA sequence follows: TGTGCCAGCAGCGTACACAGGGGGCTGAACACTGAAGCTTTCTTT.